These 24 T cell receptor beta chains originate from one sample sequenced in a study of T cell responses to AZD1222 COVID-19 vaccine. Here immunoSEQ multiplex PCR was the method, and the copy in TCRdb shows in-frame clones only, minus some. The sample contains about 150,000 clones, roughly 85% of which appear only once. The specimen was peripheral blood, collected 28 days after the second dose of the MenACWY control vaccine. Receptors were obtained from an adult who received the MenACWY meningococcal vaccine as a control.

This chain uses TRBV14 with TRBJ1-2; D remains unclear. The germline CDR1 and CDR2 sequences are SGHDN and FVKESK. V was cut by 0 bases and J by 5 bases, with 13 bases left in between. The CDR3 has 15 residues. The CDR3 here is CASSQEGWGDYGYTF. In DNA form, the CDR3 reads TGTGCCAGCAGCCAAGAAGGTTGGGGTGATTATGGCTACACCTTC.

The chain joins TRBV7-9 to TRBJ2-2; perhaps D is TRBD1 or TRBD2 (5 bases each). The V gene's germline CDR1 is SEHNR and CDR2 FQNEAQ (reference sequence). CDR3 length: 16 amino acids. Trimming took 8 bases from V and 4 from J, leaving 20 bases between them. The CDR3 region is CASLGRERGGTGELFF. The CDR3 bases are TGTGCCAGCTTGGGAAGGGAGCGTGGGGGCACCGGGGAGCTGTTTTTT.

V gene TRBV28 combines with J gene TRBJ2-7; D may be TRBD1 or TRBD2 (6 bases each). Between the trimmed V and J ends, which lost 8 bases and 7 bases, there was a span of 27 bases. The length of the CDR3 is 16 residues. From germline, CDR1 is MDHEN and CDR2 SYDVKM. The CDR3 DNA reads as TGTGCCAGCCACAGGGTTACAGGTATTAGCGGTTTGGAGCAGTACTTC. Translation: CASHRVTGISGLEQYF.

V is TRBV19 and J is TRBJ1-3, with TRBD1 matching over 9 bases. Germline-derived CDR1 and CDR2 are LNHDA and SQIVND (reference sequence). CDR3 length: 15 amino acids. V was clipped by 5 bases and J by 2 bases; unmatched bases: 4. The CDR3 coding sequence is TGTGCCAGTAGTCCAGGACAGGGGCCTGGAAACACCATATATTTT. It codes for CASSPGQGPGNTIYF.

The rearrangement uses TRBV11-2 and TRBJ2-5, with 9 positions matching TRBD1. V was clipped by 1 base and J by 3 bases; unmatched bases: 0. The CDR3 covers 14 residues. CDR1 SGHAT and CDR2 FQNNGV come from the germline V gene. The CDR3 region has the DNA TGTGCCAGCAGCTTAGGGACAGGGGAAGAGACCCAGTACTTC. Protein product: CASSLGTGEETQYF.

This sequence joins TRBV28 and TRBJ1-5; 12 bases match TRBD1. This CDR3 contains 17 residues. Germline values: CDR1 MDHEN, CDR2 SYDVKM. V lost 9 bases, J lost 4 bases, and 13 bases stayed unmatched. CDR3 nucleotide sequence: TGTGCCAGTATCTTTCCGGGACAGGGGGCCCGGAATCAGCCCCAGCATTTT. Amino acids: CASIFPGQGARNQPQHF.

The chain is built from TRBV4-1 and TRBJ1-5; D is unresolved. Germline CDR1 MGHRA, CDR2 YSYEKL. The CDR3 runs to 17 residues. The V gene lost 4 bases and the J gene lost 0 bases, with 16 bases spanning the gap. The CDR3 DNA reads as TGCGCCAGCAGCCTACAAGGTACGGGTTATAGCAATCAGCCCCAGCATTTT. As protein: CASSLQGTGYSNQPQHF.

This chain joins TRBV6-1 and TRBJ1-2; 8 bases agree with TRBD1. From germline, CDR1 is MNHNS and CDR2 SASEGT. V gave up 8 bases and J gave up 4 bases; unmatched junction bases: 9. This CDR3 spans 14 amino acids. The CDR3 region is CASRQATGAYGYTF. The DNA for the CDR3 is TGTGCCAGCCGTCAAGCGACAGGGGCCTATGGCTACACCTTC.

V is TRBV14 and J is TRBJ2-1; D is ambiguous. The CDR3 totals 13 residues. Between the trimmed V and J ends, which lost 2 bases and 6 bases, there was a span of 8 bases. Germline V gene data show CDR1 as SGHDN and CDR2 as FVKESK. CDR3 in DNA: TGTGCCAGCAGCCAACTAGTTGGCAATGAGCAGTTCTTC. Protein: CASSQLVGNEQFF.

The chain joins TRBV10-2 to TRBJ1-6; D remains unclear. The CDR3 loop spans 13 amino acids. Deletions cut 3 bases from V and 7 bases from J, with 7 bases between. Per germline, CDR1 WSHSY and CDR2 SAAADI. The DNA for the CDR3 is TGCGCCAGCAGTGACAGAAAAAATTCACCCCTCCACTTT. It codes for CASSDRKNSPLHF.

The V and J genes are TRBV11-1 and TRBJ2-7; D possibly corresponds to TRBD2 (6 bases). From germline, CDR1 is SGHAT and CDR2 FQDESV (reference sequence). The CDR3 consists of 14 residues. Trimming took 4 bases from V and 1 from J, leaving 11 bases between them. As DNA, the CDR3 is TGTGCCAGCAGCTCTATACTAGCATCCTACGAGCAGTACTTC. This translates into CASSSILASYEQYF.

The J gene is TRBJ1-2, the V gene TRBV6-2 or TRBV6-3; no clear D gene. The V and J ends lost 4 bases and 4 bases respectively, with 10 bases between them. From germline, CDR1 is MNHEY and CDR2 SVGEGT. The CDR3 covers 13 residues. Written as DNA, the CDR3 is TGTGCCAGCAGTTTTGGACGGGGCTATGGCTACACCTTC. Protein: CASSFGRGYGYTF.

A single count supports this clone. CDR3 amino acids: CASSLRQGAGWGYTF. CDR3 sequence (DNA): TGTGCCAGCAGTCTAAGACAGGGGGCAGGCTGGGGCTACACCTTC. V usage is TRBV28 and J usage is TRBJ1-2, with 10 bases matching TRBD1. Germline CDR1 MDHEN, CDR2 SYDVKM. This CDR3 has 15 residues. The V segment lost 5 bases and the J segment 8 bases; nucleotides outside the gene matches: 11.

V usage is TRBV13 and J usage is TRBJ1-6; 9 nucleotides align to TRBD1. Losses at the gene ends were 2 bases for V and 7 bases for J; bases not matched to a gene: 6. This CDR3 is built from 16 residues. Germline CDR1 and CDR2: PRHDT and FYEKMQ (reference sequence). The CDR3: CASSLRGTGRNSPLHF. The CDR3 DNA sequence: TGTGCCAGCAGCTTAAGGGGGACAGGGAGGAATTCACCCCTCCACTTT. Full variable domain (missing parts from reference TRBV13 and TRBJ1-6): AAGVIQSPRHLIKEKRETATLKCYPIPRHDTVYWYQQGPGQDPQFLISFYEKMQSDKGSIPDRFSAQQFSDYHSELNMSSLELGDSALYFCASSLRGTGRNSPLHFGNGTRLTVT.

The V and J genes are TRBV5-4 and TRBJ1-6; possibly TRBD1 for D (5 bases). From germline, CDR1 is SGHNT and CDR2 YYREEE (reference sequence). Trimming left V 4 bases short and J 10 bases short, with 15 bases between. This CDR3 spans 14 amino acids. The CDR3 loop reads CASSGGQVSSPLHF. CDR3 bases: TGTGCCAGCAGCGGCGGACAAGTATCCTCACCCCTCCACTTT.

CDR3 sequence: CASSQEPNYGYTF. CDR3 bases: TGTGCCAGCAGCCAAGAACCTAACTATGGCTACACCTTC. The genes are TRBV3-1 (or the pseudogene TRBV3-2) and TRBJ1-2; D gene uncertain. Trimming cost V 0 bases and J 0 bases, with 2 bases left between them. Germline CDR1 is LGHDT and CDR2 is YNNKEL (reference sequence). The CDR3 is made up of 13 amino acids.

The CDR3: CASTPGLAGAYNEQFF. Here the CDR3 DNA reads TGTGCCAGTACCCCGGGACTAGCGGGGGCCTACAATGAGCAGTTCTTC. This chain links TRBV19 with TRBJ2-1; TRBD2 matches at 14 bases. CDR1 is LNHDA, CDR2 SQIVND, per germline (reference sequence). This CDR3 spans 16 amino acids. V trimming: 7 bases; J trimming: 2 bases; junction bases outside the gene matches: 4.

The DNA of the CDR3 is TGTGCCAGCAGCCAAGTTTCAGGGAATGAAAAACTGTTTTTT. Its translation is CASSQVSGNEKLFF. The V and J genes are TRBV4-2 and TRBJ1-4; perhaps TRBD1 as D (5 bases). The V end lost 1 base, the J end lost 5 bases, and 8 bases lay between the germline ends. CDR3 length equals 14 residues. Germline-derived CDR1 and CDR2 are LGHNA and YNFKEQ.

The rearrangement links TRBV7-2 to TRBJ2-1, with D hard to call. The CDR3 runs to 13 residues. The V end was cut by 5 bases, the J end by 6 bases, with 11 bases between. The germline CDR1 and CDR2 sequences are SGHTA and FQGNSA. CDR3 sequence reads: CASSVQRSNEQFF. CDR3 sequence (DNA): TGTGCCAGCAGCGTACAAAGATCCAATGAGCAGTTCTTC.

This chain joins TRBV4-3 and TRBJ2-1; 9 nucleotides agree with TRBD2. The CDR3 is made up of 15 amino acids. V shed 6 bases and J 1 base; nucleotides not matched to a gene: 4. Germline-derived CDR1 and CDR2 are LGHNA and YSLEER. The CDR3 is CASSSGRASYNEQFF. CDR3 nucleotide sequence: TGCGCCAGCAGTAGCGGGAGAGCTTCCTACAATGAGCAGTTCTTC.

This chain joins TRBV3-1 (or the pseudogene TRBV3-2) and TRBJ2-5; D is unclear. The CDR3 contains 11 residues. Trimming left V 0 bases short and J 9 bases short, with 5 bases between. Germline V lookup: CDR1 LGHDT, CDR2 YNNKEL (reference sequence). CDR3 loop: CASSQEGPQYF. CDR3 nucleotide sequence: TGTGCCAGCAGCCAAGAAGGACCCCAGTACTTC.

The chain employs TRBV2 and TRBJ1-5; D gene uncertain. This CDR3 contains 13 residues. Germline V gene lookup returns CDR1 SNHLY and CDR2 FYNNEI. The ends were cut back, 7 bases at V and 3 bases at J, with 10 bases in the middle. CDR3 coding DNA: TGTGCCAGCACCTGGGCCCACAATCAGCCCCAGCATTTT. Residues: CASTWAHNQPQHF.

The rearrangement joins TRBV2 to TRBJ2-5; 10 bases line up with TRBD1. Germline values: CDR1 SNHLY, CDR2 FYNNEI. The CDR3 is made up of 13 amino acids. V was clipped by 6 bases and J by 3 bases; unmatched bases: 1. The CDR3 loop is CASSGTGEETQYF. The DNA of the CDR3 is TGTGCCAGCAGCGGGACAGGGGAAGAGACCCAGTACTTC.

This clone appeared a few times. This chain links TRBV2 with TRBJ2-2, with D unresolved. CDR3 length: 13 amino acids. From germline, CDR1 is SNHLY and CDR2 FYNNEI. V was clipped by 2 bases and J by 6 bases, with 7 bases between them. In DNA form, the CDR3 reads TGTGCCAGCAGTGAAACTAAGCCCGGGGAGCTGTTTTTT. Translating gives CASSETKPGELFF.